The 3 T cell receptor beta chains presented below share a single source sample, sequenced in a study of cytomegalovirus exposure and HLA in healthy donors. Vbeta (60) and Jbeta (13) primers were used in the PCR. Only in-frame clones appear in the TCRdb table, and some are missing; sequencing was by immunoSEQ multiplex PCR. The sample has approximately 120,000 clones; roughly a tenth are singletons. The sample comprised PBMCs. The origin of the receptors is a woman aged 18 to 35 in good health and CMV-seropositive.

The chain joins TRBV5-6 to TRBJ1-5; D is perhaps TRBD1 (5 bases). Trimming removed 4 bases at V and 0 bases at J, with 14 bases between. CDR3 length: 16 residues. Looked up from germline, CDR1 is SGHDT and CDR2 is YYEEEE. The CDR3 nucleotides read TGTGCCAGCAGCGGTCCGGGACTGTTTAGCAATCAGCCCCAGCATTTT. Translated, it gives CASSGPGLFSNQPQHF.

The chain has TRBV25-1 and TRBJ1-6; 7 positions agree with TRBD1. The trim removed 1 base at V and 4 bases at J, leaving 7 bases unmatched. The V gene's germline CDR1 is MGHDK and CDR2 SYGVNS. The CDR3 runs 17 residues. The chain's CDR3 is CASSESTGVFYNSPLHF. The CDR3 DNA follows: TGTGCCAGCAGTGAATCAACAGGGGTTTTTTATAATTCACCCCTCCACTTT.

V and J are TRBV30 and TRBJ2-1; D remains ambiguous. This CDR3 has 16 residues. From germline, CDR1 is GTSNPN and CDR2 SVGIG (reference sequence). Trimming removed 0 bases from V and 8 bases from J, with 20 bases in between. In nucleotides, the CDR3 is TGTGCCTGGAGTGTTGGTGTCGGCTATACCAGCGATGAGCAGTTCTTC. It yields the protein CAWSVGVGYTSDEQFF.